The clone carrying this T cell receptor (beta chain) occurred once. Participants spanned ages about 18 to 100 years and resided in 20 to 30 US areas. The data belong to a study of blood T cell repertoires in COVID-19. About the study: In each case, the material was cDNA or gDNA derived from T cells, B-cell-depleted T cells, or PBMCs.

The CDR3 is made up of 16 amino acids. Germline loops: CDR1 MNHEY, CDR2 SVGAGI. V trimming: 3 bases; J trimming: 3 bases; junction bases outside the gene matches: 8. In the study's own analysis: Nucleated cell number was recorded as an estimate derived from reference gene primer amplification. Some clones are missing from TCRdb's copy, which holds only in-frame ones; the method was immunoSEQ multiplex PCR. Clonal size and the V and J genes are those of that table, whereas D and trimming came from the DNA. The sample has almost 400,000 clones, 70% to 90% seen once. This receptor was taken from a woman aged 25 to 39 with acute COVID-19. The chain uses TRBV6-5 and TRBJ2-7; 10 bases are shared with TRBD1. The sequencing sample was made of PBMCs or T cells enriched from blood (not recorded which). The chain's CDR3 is CASSYARTGGGYEQYF. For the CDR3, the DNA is TGTGCCAGCAGTTATGCCCGGACAGGGGGAGGCTACGAGCAGTACTTC.